This TCR beta chain was observed in a study of blood T cell repertoires in COVID-19. Study overall: Material from acute and convalescent COVID-19 was sourced from the United States, Italy and Spain. Sample material is recorded as cDNA or gDNA derived from T cells, B-cell-depleted T cells, or PBMCs.

Authors' methods: Estimated nucleated cell counts came from reference gene primer amplification. Using immunoSEQ multiplex PCR, the repertoire was profiled, and TCRdb retains in-frame clones only, with some absent. V and J calls and clone size come straight from that table; D and trimming were deduced from the DNA. Of roughly 60,000 clones in the sample, 90% were seen once. V lost 3 bases, J lost 5 bases, and 8 bases stayed unmatched. This CDR3 has 15 amino acids. Germline CDR1 and CDR2: KGHDR and SFDVKD. The genes are TRBV24-1 and TRBJ2-5; 7 nucleotides line up with TRBD2. Sequenced material: peripheral blood. The receptor's source is an elderly woman with active COVID-19. CDR3 nucleotide sequence: TGTGCCACCAGTGATGCGGGAGAGTATATGGAGACCCAGTACTTC. Its protein is CATSDAGEYMETQYF.